The clone carrying this TCR beta chain was picked up many times. The data originate from a study of spatial heterogeneity in lung cancer. One entry per CDR3 protein results from TCRdb running MiXCR on the 5' RACE reads. Counted here are roughly 15,000 distinct CDR3 sequences, roughly 19% occurring once; the ten biggest clones make up under 8%. The germline gives CDR1 KGHSH, CDR2 LQKENI. The CDR3 loop spans 14 amino acids. Deletions cut 4 bases from V and 5 bases from J, with 12 bases between. Noted time point: blood at routine non-recurrence follow-up after resection. The origin of this receptor is a male donor with early-stage non-small cell lung cancer. This chain connects TRBV18 to TRBJ2-1, with D unresolved. The input for sequencing was PBMCs, taken at follow-up. CDR3 in amino acids: CASSLSRSDNEQFF. CDR3 in DNA: TGTGCCAGCTCACTATCCAGGTCGGACAATGAGCAGTTCTTC.